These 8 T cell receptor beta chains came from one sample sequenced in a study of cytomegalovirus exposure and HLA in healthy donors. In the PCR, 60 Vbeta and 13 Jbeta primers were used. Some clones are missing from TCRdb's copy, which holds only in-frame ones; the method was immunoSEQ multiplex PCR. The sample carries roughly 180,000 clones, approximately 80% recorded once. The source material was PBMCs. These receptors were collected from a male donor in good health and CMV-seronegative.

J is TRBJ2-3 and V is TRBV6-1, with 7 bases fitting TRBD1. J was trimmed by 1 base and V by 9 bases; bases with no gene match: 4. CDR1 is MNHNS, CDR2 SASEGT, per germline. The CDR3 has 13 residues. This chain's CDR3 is CASTGQRTDTQYF. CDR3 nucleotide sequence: TGTGCCAGTACGGGACAGCGCACAGATACGCAGTATTTT.

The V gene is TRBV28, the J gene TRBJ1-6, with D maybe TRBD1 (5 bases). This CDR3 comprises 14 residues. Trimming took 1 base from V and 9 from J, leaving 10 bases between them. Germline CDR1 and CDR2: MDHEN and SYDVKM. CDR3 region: CASSLFRAGSPLHF. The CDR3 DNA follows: TGTGCCAGCAGTTTATTCAGGGCTGGTTCACCCCTCCACTTT.

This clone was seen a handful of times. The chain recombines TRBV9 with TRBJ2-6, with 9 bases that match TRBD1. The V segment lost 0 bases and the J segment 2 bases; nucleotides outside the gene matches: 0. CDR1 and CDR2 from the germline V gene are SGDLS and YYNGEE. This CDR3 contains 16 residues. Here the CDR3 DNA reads TGTGCCAGCAGCGTAGGGACAGGGGCTGGGGCCAACGTCCTGACTTTC. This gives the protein CASSVGTGAGANVLTF.

This CDR3 reads CASSGAGVGTEAFF. CDR3 nucleotide sequence: TGTGCCAGCAGCGGTGCAGGGGTTGGGACTGAAGCTTTCTTT. The chain carries TRBV11-2 and TRBJ1-1, with D maybe TRBD1 (6 bases). This CDR3 is built from 14 residues. V lost 5 bases and J lost 5, with 15 bases in between. CDR1 is SGHAT, CDR2 FQNNGV, per germline.

The CDR3 here is CASSPQKTSGRADEQFF. In nucleotides, the CDR3 is TGTGCCAGCAGCCCCCAAAAAACTAGCGGGAGGGCCGATGAGCAGTTCTTC. This sequence joins TRBV14 and TRBJ2-1, with TRBD2 matching over 13 bases. Per the germline V gene, CDR1 is SGHDN and CDR2 is FVKESK. The trim removed 4 bases at V and 8 bases at J, leaving 11 bases unmatched. This CDR3 has 17 amino acids. Full variable domain (missing parts from reference TRBV14 and TRBJ2-1): EAGVTQFPSHSVIEKGQTVTLRCDPISGHDNLYWYRRVMGKEIKFLLHFVKESKQDESGMPNNRFLAERTGGTYSTLKVQPAELEDSGVYFCASSPQKTSGRADEQFFGPGTRLTVL.

This CDR3 reads CASSLDLLGGEGLNEQFF. As DNA, the CDR3 is TGTGCCAGCAGCTTAGATCTTCTCGGGGGGGAGGGGCTCAATGAGCAGTTCTTC. The chain recombines TRBV11-2 with TRBJ2-1, with 8 bases that match TRBD2. This CDR3 region has 18 residues. Germline CDR1 SGHAT, CDR2 FQNNGV. The V gene end was trimmed by 0 bases and the J gene end by 6 bases; junction bases not matched to a gene: 13.

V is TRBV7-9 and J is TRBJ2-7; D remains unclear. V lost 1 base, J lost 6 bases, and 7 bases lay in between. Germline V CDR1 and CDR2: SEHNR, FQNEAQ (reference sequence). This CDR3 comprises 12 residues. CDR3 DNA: TGTGCCAGCAGCTTAGTCTCCGGCGAGCAGTACTTC. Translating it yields CASSLVSGEQYF.

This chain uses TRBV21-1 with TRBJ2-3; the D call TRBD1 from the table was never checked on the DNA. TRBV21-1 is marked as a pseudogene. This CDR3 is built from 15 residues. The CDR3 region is CASSKEGTGTDTQYF. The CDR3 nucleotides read TGTGCCAGCAGCAAAGAAGGGACAGGCACAGATACGCAGTATTTT.